Listed below are T cell receptor beta chains from one sample, sequenced in a study of T cells after yellow fever vaccination. MiXCR, applied by TCRdb to the 5' RACE reads, yields one record per CDR3 protein. The profile shows about 220,000 distinct CDR3 sequences, approximately 3.3% of them singletons. Sequenced here: CD4+ T cells sorted from PBMCs, sampled 10 days after the yellow fever booster vaccination. All receptors come from a man younger than 30 who received the YFV17D yellow fever vaccine. Each CDR3 is given with its conserved first and last residue. The D gene is left open where the match is weak. Only some rows state a clone size, as once, few, many or a class for expanded clones.

J gene	D gene	V gene	clone size	CDR3 protein	CDR3 DNA
TRBJ2-3	NA	TRBV4-2	few	CASSQTGGTDTQYF	TGTGCCAGCAGCCAGACTGGAGGAACAGATACGCAGTATTTT
TRBJ1-1	NA	TRBV5-4	NA	CASSLDTTEAFF	TGTGCCAGCAGCTTGGATACGACTGAAGCTTTCTTT
TRBJ2-3	TRBD2	TRBV7-9	many	CASSAGTSITDTQYF	TGTGCCAGCAGCGCCGGGACTAGTATCACAGATACGCAGTATTTT
TRBJ1-2	NA	TRBV6-5	many	CASSYSGYGYTF	TGTGCCAGCAGTTACTCAGGGTACGGCTACACCTTC
TRBJ2-3	NA	TRBV27	many	CASSRSRSTDTQYF	TGTGCCAGCAGTCGTTCTAGGAGCACAGATACGCAGTATTTT
TRBJ2-1	TRBD1	TRBV5-1	many	CASSSTGQNYNEQFF	TGCGCCAGCAGCTCCACGGGACAGAATTACAATGAGCAGTTCTTC
TRBJ2-3	NA	TRBV30	few	CAWSGWTALTDTQYF	TGTGCCTGGAGTGGGTGGACAGCACTCACAGATACGCAGTATTTT
TRBJ2-1	NA	TRBV11-2	many	CASSTDRTEQFF	TGTGCCAGCAGCACAGACCGGACAGAGCAGTTCTTC
TRBJ1-1	NA	TRBV18	many	CASSPPRGDTEAFF	TGTGCCAGCTCACCACCAAGGGGGGACACTGAAGCTTTCTTT
TRBJ2-7	TRBD1	TRBV5-5	many	CASGGQETYEQYF	TGTGCCAGCGGGGGACAGGAGACCTACGAGCAGTACTTC
TRBJ1-2	TRBD1	TRBV7-9	NA	CASSTRTGGYGYTF	TGTGCCAGCAGCACCCGGACAGGGGGGTATGGCTACACCTTC
TRBJ1-2	NA	TRBV5-1	NA	CASRPGQGYNYGYTF	TGCGCCAGCAGGCCCGGACAAGGTTATAACTATGGCTACACCTTC
TRBJ1-3	NA	TRBV28	few	CASSNPAGNTIYF	TGTGCCAGCAGTAACCCTGCTGGAAACACCATATATTTT
TRBJ2-2	TRBD1	TRBV11-1	few	CASSPQGASDTGELFF	TGTGCCAGCAGCCCCCAGGGGGCTAGCGACACCGGGGAGCTGTTTTTT
TRBJ1-2	TRBD1	TRBV5-1	many	CASSHNGQGAGGYTF	TGCGCCAGCAGCCACAACGGACAGGGAGCAGGTGGCTACACCTTC
TRBJ2-3	TRBD1	TRBV6-1	few	CASRAAAGQGTDTQYF	TGTGCCAGCAGAGCGGCCGCCGGACAGGGAACAGATACGCAGTATTTT
TRBJ2-2	TRBD2	TRBV20-1	many	CSARVAGGPATGELFF	TGCAGTGCTAGAGTAGCGGGGGGGCCTGCCACCGGGGAGCTGTTTTTT
TRBJ1-1	NA	TRBV29-1	few	CSVATRGGTEAFF	TGCAGCGTAGCTACCCGGGGGGGAACTGAAGCTTTCTTT
TRBJ2-2	NA	TRBV14	many	CASSQDLVGHGELFF	TGTGCCAGCAGCCAAGATCTCGTAGGGCACGGGGAGCTGTTTTTT
TRBJ1-2	NA	TRBV9	NA	CASSSAATVGYTF	TGTGCCAGCAGCTCGGCCGCCACGGTTGGCTACACCTTC
TRBJ2-7	NA	TRBV9	NA	CASSARPGLDRNEQYF	TGTGCCAGCAGCGCCAGACCGGGACTGGATCGAAACGAGCAGTACTTC
TRBJ2-1	TRBD1	TRBV7-2	many	CASSLPDRGNEQFF	TGTGCCAGCAGCTTACCGGACAGGGGCAATGAGCAGTTCTTC
TRBJ2-2	NA	TRBV7-6	NA	CASSFSSSGSGELFF	TGTGCCAGCAGCTTTTCAAGCAGCGGGTCCGGGGAGCTGTTTTTT
TRBJ2-1	TRBD2	TRBV10-3	few	CATLNTGLAGNEQFF	TGTGCCACCCTTAATACGGGACTAGCGGGGAATGAGCAGTTCTTC
TRBJ2-1	TRBD2	TRBV5-1	few	CASSLFTSGGALNEQFF	TGCGCCAGCAGCTTGTTCACTAGCGGGGGGGCCTTGAATGAGCAGTTCTTC
TRBJ2-3	TRBD2	TRBV18	NA	CASSLGTSGTDTQYF	TGTGCCAGCTCACTAGGGACTAGCGGCACAGATACGCAGTATTTT
TRBJ2-3	NA	TRBV9	many	CASSGRGSDTQYF	TGTGCCAGCAGCGGTCGAGGGTCAGATACGCAGTATTTT
TRBJ1-6	NA	TRBV20-1	NA	CSAPESSYNSPLHF	TGCAGTGCTCCGGAGAGCTCCTATAATTCACCCCTCCACTTT
TRBJ1-2	NA	TRBV21-1	many	CASSKGRAYGYGYTF	TGTGCCAGCAGCAAAGGCAGGGCTTACGGCTATGGCTACACCTTC
TRBJ2-1	NA	TRBV20-1	many	CSARDFHASVADNNEQFF	TGCAGTGCTAGAGACTTCCATGCGTCCGTAGCGGACAACAATGAGCAGTTCTTC
TRBJ1-2	NA	TRBV6-1	NA	CASSGLGVGYGYTF	TGTGCCAGCAGTGGATTGGGGGTAGGCTATGGCTACACCTTC
TRBJ2-3	NA	TRBV5-4	few	CASSTRGGSDTQYF	TGTGCCAGCAGCACCAGGGGGGGGTCGGATACGCAGTATTTT
TRBJ2-5	TRBD2	TRBV4-2	few	CASSQERAGESETQYF	TGTGCCAGCAGCCAAGAGAGAGCGGGGGAGTCGGAGACCCAGTACTTC
TRBJ2-2	TRBD1	TRBV12-3/TRBV12-4	many	CASSFRTGFTGELFF	TGTGCCAGCAGTTTCAGGACAGGGTTCACCGGGGAGCTGTTTTTT
TRBJ1-5	TRBD1	TRBV5-6	NA	CASSTTGTAGNQPQHF	TGTGCCAGCAGCACCACAGGGACAGCGGGCAATCAGCCCCAGCATTTT
TRBJ2-1	TRBD2	TRBV20-1	few	CSAPKFGTSGNEQFF	TGCAGTGCCCCTAAATTTGGGACTAGCGGAAATGAGCAGTTCTTC
TRBJ2-3	NA	TRBV5-1	NA	CASSLWAPTDTQYF	TGCGCCAGCAGCTTGTGGGCACCCACAGATACGCAGTATTTT
TRBJ2-5	NA	TRBV4-3	few	CASSQDQVETQYF	TGCGCCAGCAGCCAAGATCAGGTAGAGACCCAGTACTTC
TRBJ2-2	NA	TRBV24-1	few	CATSDPSTGVATGELFF	TGTGCCACCAGTGATCCCTCGACAGGCGTGGCTACCGGGGAGCTGTTTTTT
TRBJ2-4	NA	TRBV5-6	few	CASSPGPEGAKNIQYF	TGTGCCAGCAGTCCGGGCCCGGAAGGGGCCAAAAACATTCAGTACTTC
TRBJ2-5	TRBD2	TRBV20-1	few	CSAVAGGPKETQYF	TGCAGTGCAGTAGCGGGGGGGCCGAAAGAGACCCAGTACTTC
TRBJ2-5	NA	TRBV3-1	many	CASTTRGQETQYF	TGTGCCAGCACCACGAGGGGGCAAGAGACCCAGTACTTC
TRBJ2-3	NA	TRBV7-2	many	CASSSRLGRSDTQYF	TGTGCCAGCAGCTCAAGACTAGGCAGGTCGGATACGCAGTATTTT
TRBJ1-1	TRBD1	TRBV5-6	NA	CASSLGDRGEAFF	TGTGCCAGCAGCTTGGGGGACAGGGGCGAAGCTTTCTTT
TRBJ1-4	NA	TRBV3-1	many	CASSHLSGEKLFF	TGTGCCAGCAGCCACTTATCGGGTGAAAAACTGTTTTTT
TRBJ2-5	NA	TRBV20-1	many	CSARIDRGETQYF	TGCAGTGCTAGAATAGATAGAGGGGAGACCCAGTACTTC
TRBJ2-7	NA	TRBV5-1	many	CASSFPGNYYEQYF	TGCGCCAGCAGCTTTCCAGGAAACTACTACGAGCAGTACTTC
TRBJ2-7	NA	TRBV20-1	many	CSASGGGANYEQYF	TGCAGTGCTAGCGGTGGGGGGGCTAACTACGAGCAGTACTTC
TRBJ2-3	TRBD2	TRBV15	few	CATSRDHGLAGNTQYF	TGTGCCACCAGCAGGGACCATGGACTAGCGGGGAATACGCAGTATTTT
TRBJ2-1	TRBD1	TRBV20-1	many	CSAREGQLEQFF	TGCAGTGCTAGAGAGGGACAGCTAGAGCAGTTCTTC
TRBJ1-1	NA	TRBV2	few	CANKIEGNTEAFF	TGTGCCAACAAAATAGAGGGGAACACTGAAGCTTTCTTT
TRBJ1-1	NA	TRBV5-6	many	CASSTGTMNTEAFF	TGTGCCAGCAGCACTGGGACCATGAACACTGAAGCTTTCTTT
TRBJ2-2	NA	TRBV6-1	NA	CASSAVSGELFF	TGTGCCAGCAGTGCCGTAAGCGGGGAGCTGTTTTTT